These 29 T cell receptor beta chains originate from one sample sequenced in a study of siplizumab effects on memory and regulatory T cells. The repertoire was sequenced with immunoSEQ multiplex PCR; TCRdb's copy has only in-frame clones and lacks some. Of roughly 120,000 clones in the sample, about 91% were seen once. Specimen: Tregs sorted from blood. The receptors come from a human donor in good health.

This clone was detected once. The chain joins TRBV7-9 to TRBJ2-3; unclear D gene. CDR3 length equals 15 residues. V gave up 1 base and J gave up 1 base, with 9 bases separating them. Germline CDR1 and CDR2: SEHNR and FQNEAQ (reference sequence). The CDR3 region has the DNA TGTGCCAGCAGCTTAGAACCTTCAGGCACAGATACGCAGTATTTT. As protein: CASSLEPSGTDTQYF.

The gene calls are TRBV2 and TRBJ1-1; D gene ambiguous. The V end lost 6 bases, the J end lost 6 bases, and 17 bases lay between the germline ends. Germline CDR1 and CDR2: SNHLY and FYNNEI. This CDR3 region has 14 residues. The CDR3 region has the DNA TGTGCCAGCAGGGACCTGGCCGTATTCGCTGAAGCTTTCTTT. Translating it yields CASRDLAVFAEAFF.

This chain joins TRBV6-1 and TRBJ2-7; 8 bases agree with TRBD1. Germline trimming cut 7 bases from V and 7 bases from J; bases unmatched to any gene: 9. This CDR3 has 13 residues. Germline CDR1 reads MNHNS; CDR2 reads SASEGT. CDR3 sequence reads: CASNLDRELEQYF. The CDR3 nucleotides are TGTGCCAGCAATTTGGACAGGGAGTTGGAGCAGTACTTC.

This clone was found once. The V gene is TRBV6-1, the J gene TRBJ2-2; D is tentatively TRBD1 or TRBD2 (5 bases each). Trimming took off 7 bases at V and 4 bases at J, with 13 bases between the two ends. Germline loops: CDR1 MNHNS, CDR2 SASEGT. This CDR3 is 14 amino acids long. The DNA of the CDR3 is TGTGCCAGCAACGGGGCTAGTTCCACCGGGGAGCTGTTTTTT. Protein: CASNGASSTGELFF.

This clone was detected a few times. CDR3 protein: CASSDPGQYGYTF. The CDR3 DNA follows: TGTGCCAGCAGTGACCCAGGACAGTATGGCTACACCTTC. The V gene is TRBV6-4, the J gene TRBJ1-2; tentatively, D is TRBD1 (6 bases). V was clipped by 2 bases and J by 5 bases, with 9 bases between them. The germline V gene encodes CDR1 MRHNA and CDR2 SNTAGT. The length of the CDR3 is 13 residues.

This rearrangement joins TRBV5-1 to TRBJ2-7, with 9 bases lining up with TRBD1. V shed 1 base and J 5 bases; nucleotides not matched to a gene: 7. Looked up from germline, CDR1 is SGHRS and CDR2 is YFSETQ. CDR3 length: 15 residues. This chain's CDR3 is CASSLTGQGSNEQYF. For the CDR3, the DNA is TGCGCCAGCAGCTTGACGGGACAGGGCAGCAACGAGCAGTACTTC.

V is TRBV6-6 and J is TRBJ2-3; D gene unclear. Germline loops: CDR1 MNHNY, CDR2 SVGAGI (reference sequence). The CDR3 spans 14 residues. With 5 bases removed from V and 4 bases from J, the gap between germline ends came to 13 bases. The CDR3 DNA sequence: TGTGCCAGCAGTGGTCTTCCCCCGTCAGATACGCAGTATTTT. Amino acid sequence: CASSGLPPSDTQYF.

In its sample, this clone was seen once. The rearrangement joins TRBV5-1 to TRBJ2-7, with 7 nucleotides matching TRBD1. V was clipped by 4 bases and J by 2 bases; unmatched bases: 12. Germline V gives CDR1 SGHRS, CDR2 YFSETQ. The CDR3 contains 16 residues. The CDR3 reads CASSPILGDSTYEQYF. The CDR3 DNA sequence: TGCGCCAGCAGCCCCATCCTCGGGGACAGTACCTACGAGCAGTACTTC.

The J gene is TRBJ1-4, the V gene TRBV9, with D uncertain. Per germline, CDR1 SGDLS and CDR2 YYNGEE. CDR3 length equals 13 residues. V was trimmed by 3 bases and J by 6 bases, leaving 9 bases between them. The CDR3 protein is CASSAGPYEKLFF. The CDR3 bases are TGTGCCAGCAGCGCGGGTCCCTATGAAAAACTGTTTTTT.

The chain employs TRBV6-5 and TRBJ1-5; maybe TRBD1 (6 bases). V was trimmed by 8 bases and J by 7 bases, leaving 9 bases between them. The germline CDR1 and CDR2 sequences are MNHEY and SVGAGI. There are 11 residues in the CDR3. The CDR3 DNA is TGTGCCAGCGGGGGGCGGCAGCCCCAGCATTTT. It yields the protein CASGGRQPQHF.

This sequence joins TRBV18 and TRBJ1-1; no clear D. This CDR3 is built from 15 residues. Germline V gene data show CDR1 as KGHSH and CDR2 as LQKENI. V was clipped by 2 bases and J by 1 base, with 11 bases between them. DNA of the CDR3: TGTGCCAGCTCACCAATCCAGGCCGGGAACACTGAAGCTTTCTTT. Its protein product is CASSPIQAGNTEAFF.

The sample holds one count of this clone. The J gene is TRBJ2-5, the V gene TRBV7-2; TRBD2 matches at 13 bases. The CDR3 spans 16 residues. CDR1 and CDR2 from the germline V gene are SGHTA and FQGNSA. The junction had 4 bases not matched to a gene; V was cut back by 2 bases and J by 4 bases. In DNA form, the CDR3 reads TGTGCCAGCAGCTTATGGGGACTAGCGGGATTAGAGACCCAGTACTTC. Translated, it gives CASSLWGLAGLETQYF.

V gene TRBV18 combines with J gene TRBJ1-4; D unclear. Deletions cut 1 base from V and 8 bases from J, with 11 bases between. Germline values: CDR1 KGHSH, CDR2 LQKENI. This CDR3 is 14 amino acids long. CDR3 nucleotides: TGTGCCAGCTCACCACTGGAGGGTTGGGAAAAACTGTTTTTT. Translation: CASSPLEGWEKLFF.

This clone was seen just once. The chain joins TRBV7-8 to TRBJ2-5; D gene ambiguous. This CDR3 comprises 11 residues. CDR1 SGHVS and CDR2 FQNEAQ come from the germline V gene. Trimming removed 3 bases from V and 1 base from J, with 0 bases in between. This CDR3 is CASSFQETQYF. CDR3 DNA: TGTGCCAGCAGCTTCCAAGAGACCCAGTACTTC.

The V and J genes are TRBV5-1 and TRBJ1-1, with a weak D call TRBD1 (6 bases). Germline CDR1 reads SGHRS; CDR2 reads YFSETQ. V was pared by 2 bases and J by 4 bases, with 9 bases between. The CDR3 is made up of 13 amino acids. CDR3 amino acids: CASSFGGLTEAFF. The CDR3 DNA is TGCGCCAGCAGCTTTGGGGGGCTCACTGAAGCTTTCTTT.

The chain joins TRBV6-1 to TRBJ1-5; 9 bases map to TRBD1. CDR3 length: 15 amino acids. The V gene end was trimmed by 11 bases and the J gene end by 2 bases; junction bases not matched to a gene: 10. CDR1 is MNHNS, CDR2 SASEGT, per germline. DNA of the CDR3: TGTGCCGGCTCCACGGACAGGGGTGGCAATCAGCCCCAGCATTTT. Translating it yields CAGSTDRGGNQPQHF.

This chain uses TRBV5-1 with TRBJ2-2; D not resolved. The germline V gene encodes CDR1 SGHRS and CDR2 YFSETQ. This CDR3 contains 12 residues. Trimming took off 1 base at V and 8 bases at J, with 6 bases between the two ends. Written as DNA, the CDR3 is TGCGCCAGCAGCTTGTTCGCAGGGGAGCTGTTTTTT. This gives the protein CASSLFAGELFF.

J is TRBJ1-2 and V is TRBV6-6; D uncertain. The V gene lost 2 bases and the J gene lost 8 bases, with 9 bases spanning the gap. Per the germline V gene, CDR1 is MNHNY and CDR2 is SVGAGI (reference sequence). The length of the CDR3 is 12 residues. The CDR3 here is CASSYSGHGYTF. The DNA for the CDR3 is TGTGCCAGCAGTTACAGTGGGCACGGCTACACCTTC.

This chain's CDR3 is CASSLGDNANTEAFF. CDR3 in DNA: TGTGCCAGCAGCTTAGGGGACAACGCGAACACTGAAGCTTTCTTT. The rearrangement links TRBV7-8 to TRBJ1-1; D is possibly TRBD1 (6 bases). V was clipped by 1 base and J by 1 base, with 10 bases between them. Germline V gene data show CDR1 as SGHVS and CDR2 as FQNEAQ. The CDR3 extends over 15 amino acids.

J is TRBJ1-5 and V is TRBV19; possibly TRBD1 for D (6 bases). V was shortened by 2 bases and J by 4 bases, with 12 bases between the two germline ends. Germline values: CDR1 LNHDA, CDR2 SQIVND (reference sequence). The CDR3 loop spans 15 amino acids. Written as DNA, the CDR3 is TGTGCCAGTAGTATACCCCTGGACAGTAATCAGCCCCAGCATTTT. Translation gives CASSIPLDSNQPQHF.

J is TRBJ2-2 and V is TRBV4-2, with 8 bases lining up with TRBD2. Germline loops: CDR1 LGHNA, CDR2 YNFKEQ. The length of the CDR3 is 16 residues. V was pared by 0 bases and J by 6 bases, with 6 bases of the junction left unmatched. Here the CDR3 DNA reads TGTGCCAGCAGCCAAGATCGGGGGACTAGTCCCGGGGAGCTGTTTTTT. Protein: CASSQDRGTSPGELFF.

This rearrangement joins TRBV10-3 to TRBJ2-3, with 10 bases fitting TRBD2. V lost 10 bases, J lost 4 bases, and 14 bases stayed unmatched. The CDR3 runs to 16 residues. Germline V gene lookup returns CDR1 ENHRY and CDR2 SYGVKD. CDR3 sequence (DNA): TGTGCCACTTGTCAAGCGGGAGGGCCAACAGCAGATACGCAGTATTTT. Its translation is CATCQAGGPTADTQYF.

V and J are TRBV27 and TRBJ2-7; 7 bases align to TRBD1. The CDR3 covers 13 residues. Trimming cost V 6 bases and J 3 bases; bases outside gene matches: 5. CDR1 and CDR2 from the germline V gene are MNHEY and SMNVEV (reference sequence). The chain's CDR3 is CASRRGQFYEQYF. The CDR3 region has the DNA TGTGCCAGCAGACGGGGACAGTTCTACGAGCAGTACTTC.

V gene TRBV20-1 combines with J gene TRBJ2-1; D is undetermined. The ends were cut back, 2 bases at V and 9 bases at J, with 8 bases in the middle. Germline values: CDR1 DFQATT, CDR2 SNEGSKA (reference sequence). This CDR3 is 11 amino acids long. CDR3 in amino acids: CSARPTFEQFF. The CDR3 coding sequence is TGCAGTGCTAGACCCACGTTTGAGCAGTTCTTC.

The rearrangement joins TRBV19 to TRBJ2-2, with unresolved D. V was cut by 6 bases and J by 1 base, with 12 bases left in between. The CDR3 runs to 15 residues. Germline CDR1 reads LNHDA; CDR2 reads SQIVND (reference sequence). The DNA of the CDR3 is TGTGCCAGTAGCCTAAGGGCCGGGAACACCGGGGAGCTGTTTTTT. Translating it yields CASSLRAGNTGELFF.

In this sample, this clone turned up once. In nucleotides, the CDR3 is TGTGCCAGCAGTTTCGGGACCCCCAGTGTAGCGCAGTATTTT. This gives the protein CASSFGTPSVAQYF. This chain connects TRBV27 to TRBJ2-3; D may match TRBD1 or TRBD2 (5 bases each). The CDR3 totals 14 residues. The germline V and J ends were trimmed by 3 bases and 10 bases, with 17 bases remaining between them. The germline gives CDR1 MNHEY, CDR2 SMNVEV (reference sequence).

The chain is built from TRBV11-3 and TRBJ2-1, with D uncertain. This CDR3 spans 15 amino acids. V lost 3 bases and J lost 0, with 9 bases in between. Germline V gene lookup returns CDR1 SGHNT and CDR2 YENEEA. In DNA form, the CDR3 reads TGTGCCAGCAGCTTCACGGGCAGCTCCTACAATGAGCAGTTCTTC. Residues: CASSFTGSSYNEQFF.

The CDR3 reads CASSIQGSETQYF. The DNA of the CDR3 is TGTGCCAGTAGTATCCAGGGGAGCGAGACCCAGTACTTC. The rearrangement links TRBV19 to TRBJ2-5, with D possibly matching TRBD1 (6 bases). Trimming took off 3 bases at V and 5 bases at J, with 10 bases between the two ends. This CDR3 contains 13 residues. The germline V gene has CDR1 LNHDA and CDR2 SQIVND (reference sequence).

This chain joins TRBV2 and TRBJ1-3, with 7 positions matching TRBD1. The J segment lost 2 bases and the V segment lost 6 bases, leaving 10 bases of the junction unmatched. CDR3 length equals 16 residues. Germline CDR1 reads SNHLY; CDR2 reads FYNNEI. Here the CDR3 DNA reads TGTGCCAGCAGGCGTGCAGGGGGTATAGCTGGAAACACCATATATTTT. It translates to CASRRAGGIAGNTIYF.